The entry below gives a single T cell receptor (beta chain) sequence along with its context. TCRdb ran MiXCR on the 5' RACE reads and lists one entry per CDR3 protein. The sample carries some 62,000 distinct CDR3 sequences, under 35% recorded once. The trim removed 6 bases at V and 4 bases at J, leaving 4 bases unmatched. CDR3 size: 13 residues. Germline loops: CDR1 MNHNY, CDR2 SVGAGI (reference sequence). Sample: tumor-infiltrating naive CD4+ T cells sorted from the breast tumor. Subset meaning: naive CD4+ T cells, CD4+CD45RA+CD25-. The sequence was obtained from a female donor with breast cancer. This sequence joins TRBV6-6 and TRBJ1-2; the match to TRBD1 covers 8 bases. CDR3 bases: TGTGCCAGCAGACAGGGGGTTATCTATGGCTACACCTTC. Translated, it gives CASRQGVIYGYTF.